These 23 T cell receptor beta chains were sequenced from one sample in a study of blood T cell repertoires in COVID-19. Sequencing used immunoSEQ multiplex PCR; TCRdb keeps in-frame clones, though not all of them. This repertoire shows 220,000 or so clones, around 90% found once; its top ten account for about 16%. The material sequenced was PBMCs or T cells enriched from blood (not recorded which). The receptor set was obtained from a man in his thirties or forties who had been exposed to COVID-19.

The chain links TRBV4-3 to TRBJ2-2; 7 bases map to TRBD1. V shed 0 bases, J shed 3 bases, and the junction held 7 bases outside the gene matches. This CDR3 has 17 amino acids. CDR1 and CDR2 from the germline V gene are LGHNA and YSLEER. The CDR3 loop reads CASSQDLRGQDTGELFF. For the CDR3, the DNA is TGCGCCAGCAGCCAAGATTTGAGGGGGCAGGACACCGGGGAGCTGTTTTTT.

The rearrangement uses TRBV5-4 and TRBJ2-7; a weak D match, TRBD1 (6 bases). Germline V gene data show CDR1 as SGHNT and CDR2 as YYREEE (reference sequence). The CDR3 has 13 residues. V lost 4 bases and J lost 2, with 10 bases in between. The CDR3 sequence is CASSQGSTYEQYF. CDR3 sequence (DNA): TGTGCCAGCAGCCAGGGGAGTACCTACGAGCAGTACTTC. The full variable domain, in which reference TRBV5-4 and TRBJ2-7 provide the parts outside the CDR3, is ETGVTQSPTHLIKTRGQQVTLRCSSQSGHNTVSWYQQALGQGPQFIFQYYREEENGRGNFPPRFSGLQFPNYSSELNVNALELDDSALYLCASSQGSTYEQYFGPGTRLTVT.

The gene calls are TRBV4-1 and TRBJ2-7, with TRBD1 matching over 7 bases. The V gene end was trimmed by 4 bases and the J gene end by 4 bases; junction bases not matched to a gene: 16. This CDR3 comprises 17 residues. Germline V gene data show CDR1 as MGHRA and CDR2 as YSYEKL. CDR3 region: CASSPSSTGAGVYEQYF. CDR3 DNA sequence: TGCGCCAGCAGCCCCTCCAGCACAGGGGCGGGTGTGTACGAGCAGTACTTC.

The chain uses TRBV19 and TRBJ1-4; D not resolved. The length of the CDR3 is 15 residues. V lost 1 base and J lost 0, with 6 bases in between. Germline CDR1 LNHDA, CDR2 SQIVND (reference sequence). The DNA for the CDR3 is TGTGCCAGTAGTATAGGCAGAACAACTAATGAAAAACTGTTTTTT. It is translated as CASSIGRTTNEKLFF.

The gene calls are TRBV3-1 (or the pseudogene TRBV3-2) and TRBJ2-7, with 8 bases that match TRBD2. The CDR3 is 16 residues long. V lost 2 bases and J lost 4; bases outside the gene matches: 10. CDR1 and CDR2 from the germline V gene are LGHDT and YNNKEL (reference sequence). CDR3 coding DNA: TGTGCCAGCAGCCAACGTAGCGGGACTAGAGCTTACGAGCAGTACTTC. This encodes CASSQRSGTRAYEQYF.

CDR3 sequence reads: CASSPNRGRNYGYTF. In nucleotides, the CDR3 is TGCGCCAGCAGCCCCAACAGGGGGCGTAACTATGGCTACACCTTC. The chain has TRBV5-1 and TRBJ1-2; 9 bases map to TRBD1. Germline V gene data show CDR1 as SGHRS and CDR2 as YFSETQ. Trimming removed 4 bases from V and 1 base from J; junction bases left unmatched: 5. The length of the CDR3 is 15 residues.

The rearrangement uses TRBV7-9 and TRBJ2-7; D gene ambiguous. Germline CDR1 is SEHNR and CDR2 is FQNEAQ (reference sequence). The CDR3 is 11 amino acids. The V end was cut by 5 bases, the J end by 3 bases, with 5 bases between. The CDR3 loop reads CASSSRYEQYF. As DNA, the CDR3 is TGTGCCAGCAGCAGCCGCTACGAGCAGTACTTC.

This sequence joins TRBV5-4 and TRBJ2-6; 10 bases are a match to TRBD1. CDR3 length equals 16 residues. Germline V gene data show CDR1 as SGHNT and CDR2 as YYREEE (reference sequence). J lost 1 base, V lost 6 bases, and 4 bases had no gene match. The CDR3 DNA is TGTGCCAGCAAGGGACAGGGGACGTCTGGGGCCAACGTCCTGACTTTC. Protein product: CASKGQGTSGANVLTF.

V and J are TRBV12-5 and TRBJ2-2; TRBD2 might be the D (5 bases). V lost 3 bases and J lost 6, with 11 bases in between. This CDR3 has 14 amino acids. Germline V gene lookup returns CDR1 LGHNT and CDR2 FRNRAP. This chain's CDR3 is CASGFGQLAGELFF. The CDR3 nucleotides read TGTGCTAGTGGTTTCGGGCAACTAGCCGGGGAGCTGTTTTTT.

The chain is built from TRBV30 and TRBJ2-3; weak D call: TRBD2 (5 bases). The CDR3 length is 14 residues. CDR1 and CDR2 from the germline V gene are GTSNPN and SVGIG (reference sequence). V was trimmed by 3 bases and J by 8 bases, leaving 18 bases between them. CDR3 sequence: CAWSPPGPRVTQYF. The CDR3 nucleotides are TGTGCCTGGAGCCCCCCCGGTCCGAGGGTTACGCAGTATTTT.

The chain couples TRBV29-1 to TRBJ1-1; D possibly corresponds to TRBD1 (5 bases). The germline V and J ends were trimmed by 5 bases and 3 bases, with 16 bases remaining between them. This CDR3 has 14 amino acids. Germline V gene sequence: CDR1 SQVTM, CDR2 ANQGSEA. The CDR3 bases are TGCAGCGTTCCCCCGCGGACGGGGGACACTGAAGCTTTCTTT. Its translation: CSVPPRTGDTEAFF.

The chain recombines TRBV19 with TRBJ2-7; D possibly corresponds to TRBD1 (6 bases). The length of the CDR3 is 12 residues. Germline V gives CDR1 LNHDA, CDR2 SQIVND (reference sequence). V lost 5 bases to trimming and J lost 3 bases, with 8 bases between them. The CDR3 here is CASSQDSYEQYF. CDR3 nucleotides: TGTGCCAGTAGTCAGGACAGCTACGAGCAGTACTTC.

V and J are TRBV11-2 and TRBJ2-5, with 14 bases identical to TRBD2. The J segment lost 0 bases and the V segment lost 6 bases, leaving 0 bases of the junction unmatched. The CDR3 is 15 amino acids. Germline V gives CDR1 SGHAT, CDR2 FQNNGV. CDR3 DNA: TGTGCCAGCAGGGGACTAGCGGGGGACCAAGAGACCCAGTACTTC. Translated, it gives CASRGLAGDQETQYF.

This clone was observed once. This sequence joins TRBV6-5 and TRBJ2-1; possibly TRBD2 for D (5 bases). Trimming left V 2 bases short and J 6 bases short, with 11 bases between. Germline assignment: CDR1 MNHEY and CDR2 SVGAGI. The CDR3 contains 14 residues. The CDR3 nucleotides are TGTGCCAGCAGTTACACGACTATTAGCAATGAGCAGTTCTTC. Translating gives CASSYTTISNEQFF.

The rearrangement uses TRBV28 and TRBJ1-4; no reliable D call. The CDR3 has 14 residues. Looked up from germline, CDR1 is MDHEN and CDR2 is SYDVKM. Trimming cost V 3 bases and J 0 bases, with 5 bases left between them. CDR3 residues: CASSLAATNEKLFF. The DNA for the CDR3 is TGTGCCAGCAGTTTGGCGGCAACTAATGAAAAACTGTTTTTT.

The CDR3: CASSQDRLNTEAFF. The CDR3, as DNA: TGTGCCAGCAGCCAGGACAGGTTGAACACTGAAGCTTTCTTT. The chain uses TRBV6-5 and TRBJ1-1; 7 nucleotides agree with TRBD1. From germline, CDR1 is MNHEY and CDR2 SVGAGI. This CDR3 region has 14 residues. After removal of 6 bases from V and 0 bases from J, the junction contained 4 bases not matched to a gene.

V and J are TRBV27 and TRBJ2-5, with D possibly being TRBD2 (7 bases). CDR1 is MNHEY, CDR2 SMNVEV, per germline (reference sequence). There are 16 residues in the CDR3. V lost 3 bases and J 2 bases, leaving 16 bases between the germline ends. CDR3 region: CASSLMRGPVQETQYF. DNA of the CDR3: TGTGCCAGCAGTTTGATGCGGGGGCCAGTTCAAGAGACCCAGTACTTC.

The CDR3 protein is CASSEGQASFGELFF. The CDR3 DNA sequence: TGTGCCAGTAGTGAAGGACAGGCGTCTTTCGGGGAGCTGTTTTTT. The rearrangement links TRBV19 to TRBJ2-2, with 7 positions matching TRBD1. Germline assignment: CDR1 LNHDA and CDR2 SQIVND (reference sequence). There are 15 residues in the CDR3. J lost 7 bases, V lost 5 bases, and 10 bases had no gene match.

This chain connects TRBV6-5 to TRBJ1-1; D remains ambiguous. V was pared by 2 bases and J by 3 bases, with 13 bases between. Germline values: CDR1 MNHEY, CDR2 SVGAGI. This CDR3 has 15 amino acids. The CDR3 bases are TGTGCCAGCAGTTACCTCGGCGGATCGGACACTGAAGCTTTCTTT. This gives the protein CASSYLGGSDTEAFF.

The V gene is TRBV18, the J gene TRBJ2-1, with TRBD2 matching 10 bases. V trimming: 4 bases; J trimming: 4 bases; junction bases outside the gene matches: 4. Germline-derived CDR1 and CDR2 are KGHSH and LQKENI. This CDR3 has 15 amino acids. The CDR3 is CASSLGLAPYNEQFF. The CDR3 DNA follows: TGTGCCAGCTCACTGGGACTAGCGCCGTACAATGAGCAGTTCTTC.

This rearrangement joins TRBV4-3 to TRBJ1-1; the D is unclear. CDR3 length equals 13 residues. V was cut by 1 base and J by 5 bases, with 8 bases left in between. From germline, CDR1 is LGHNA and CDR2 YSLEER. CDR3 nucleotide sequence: TGCGCCAGCAGCCAAGCCTATGCAACTGAAGCTTTCTTT. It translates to CASSQAYATEAFF.

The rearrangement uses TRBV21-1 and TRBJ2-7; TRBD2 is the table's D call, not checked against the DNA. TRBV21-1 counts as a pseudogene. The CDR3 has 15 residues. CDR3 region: CASSKALKGGLEQYF. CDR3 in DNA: TGTGCCAGCAGCAAAGCGCTCAAAGGCGGCTTAGAGCAGTACTTC.

The CDR3 loop is CASSDTPGLESETQYF. The CDR3 nucleotides are TGTGCCAGCAGTGATACTCCGGGACTAGAGTCTGAGACCCAGTACTTC. J is TRBJ2-5 and V is TRBV2, with TRBD2 matching 8 bases. The CDR3 runs 16 residues. V lost 3 bases to trimming and J lost 5 bases; unmatched junction nucleotides: 11. From germline, CDR1 is SNHLY and CDR2 FYNNEI.